Listed below are T cell receptor beta chains from one sample, sequenced in a study of CD8+CD57+ T cells in acquired aplastic anemia. MiXCR, applied by TCRdb to the reads, yields one record per CDR3 protein. The sample consists of 200,000 to 250,000 distinct CDR3 sequences, roughly 50% of them appearing once. Material: sorted CD4+, CD8+, or CD8+CD57+ T cells (not recorded which) from PBMCs. Receptor source: a human donor with aplastic anemia. CDR3s include the opening cysteine and the closing phenylalanine or tryptophan. Each record gives: V gene, J gene, D gene, clone size, CDR3 DNA, CDR3 protein. The D gene is left open where the match is weak. Size tells how often a clone was seen (once, few, many) or the class of an expanded clone, and some rows leave it out.

v_call: TRBV3-1
j_call: TRBJ2-3
d_call: TRBD2
clone_size: many
cdr3_nt: TGTGCCAGCAGCCAAGGTACTAGCGGGGCGGATACGCAGTATTTT
cdr3_aa: CASSQGTSGADTQYF

v_call: TRBV5-1
j_call: TRBJ1-1
d_call: NA
clone_size: many
cdr3_nt: TGCGCCAGCAGCTGGCCACAGGGAGGGAACACTGAAGCTTTCTTT
cdr3_aa: CASSWPQGGNTEAFF

v_call: TRBV6-1
j_call: TRBJ1-2
d_call: NA
clone_size: many
cdr3_nt: TGTGCCAGCAGTGAAGAAACGACAGTCGCCTATGGCTACACCTTC
cdr3_aa: CASSEETTVAYGYTF

v_call: TRBV5-1
j_call: TRBJ1-1
d_call: NA
clone_size: NA
cdr3_nt: TGCGCCAGCAGCCCCCAGGGGCCGAACACTGAAGCTCTCTTT
cdr3_aa: CASSPQGPNTEALF

v_call: TRBV7-9
j_call: TRBJ2-3
d_call: TRBD2
clone_size: NA
cdr3_nt: TGTGCCAGCAGCCAGCGGGAGGGCCGGAAAGATACGCAGTATTTT
cdr3_aa: CASSQREGRKDTQYF

v_call: TRBV2
j_call: TRBJ2-1
d_call: TRBD1
clone_size: NA
cdr3_nt: TGTGCCAGCAGTGACCGCCAGGGGGCGCGGCTCCCCTACAATGAGCAGTTCTTC
cdr3_aa: CASSDRQGARLPYNEQFF

v_call: TRBV19
j_call: TRBJ1-6
d_call: NA
clone_size: many
cdr3_nt: TGTGCCAGTAGCCGCTTGAGCGCGAGGAGCTCCTATAATTCACCCCTCCACTTT
cdr3_aa: CASSRLSARSSYNSPLHF

v_call: TRBV18
j_call: TRBJ2-6
d_call: NA
clone_size: few
cdr3_nt: TGTGCCAGCTCACCACGAAGATTCTCTGGGGCCAACGTCCTGACTTTC
cdr3_aa: CASSPRRFSGANVLTF

v_call: TRBV7-2
j_call: TRBJ1-5
d_call: NA
clone_size: NA
cdr3_nt: TGTGCCCGCGCAGCCTGGGGAGGGAGAAATCAGCCCCAGCATTTT
cdr3_aa: CARAAWGGRNQPQHF

v_call: TRBV28
j_call: TRBJ1-1
d_call: NA
clone_size: few
cdr3_nt: TGTGCCAGCACATCGGCAGGGGAAAACACTGAAGCTTTCTTT
cdr3_aa: CASTSAGENTEAFF

v_call: TRBV6-5
j_call: TRBJ2-1
d_call: TRBD2
clone_size: NA
cdr3_nt: TGTGCCAGCAGTTACGGGCGCGGGGGGCGGGGTGAGCAGTTCTTC
cdr3_aa: CASSYGRGGRGEQFF

v_call: TRBV7-9
j_call: TRBJ2-7
d_call: NA
clone_size: NA
cdr3_nt: TGTGCCAGCAGCTCGATGGGCAGGGGCTACGAGCAGTACTTC
cdr3_aa: CASSSMGRGYEQYF

v_call: TRBV15
j_call: TRBJ1-5
d_call: NA
clone_size: NA
cdr3_nt: TGTGCCACCAGCAGCAGGGGTCAGCCCCAGCATTTT
cdr3_aa: CATSSRGQPQHF

v_call: TRBV28
j_call: TRBJ1-5
d_call: NA
clone_size: few
cdr3_nt: TGTGCCAGCAGGGACAGCCGCAATCAGCCCCAGCATTTT
cdr3_aa: CASRDSRNQPQHF

v_call: TRBV4-1
j_call: TRBJ1-1
d_call: NA
clone_size: few
cdr3_nt: TGCGCCAGCAGCCAAGAGCGGGGGAACACTGAAGCTTTCTTT
cdr3_aa: CASSQERGNTEAFF

v_call: TRBV20-1
j_call: TRBJ2-3
d_call: TRBD2
clone_size: many
cdr3_nt: TGCAGTGCTGGGGGAGGGTCGCTTAGCACAGATACGCAGTATTTT
cdr3_aa: CSAGGGSLSTDTQYF

v_call: TRBV11-2
j_call: TRBJ2-7
d_call: NA
clone_size: NA
cdr3_nt: TGTGCCAGCAGCTTCGGGTGGGGGCAGGGTTCAACTTCATCCTACGAGCAGTACTTC
cdr3_aa: CASSFGWGQGSTSSYEQYF

v_call: TRBV19
j_call: TRBJ2-3
d_call: NA
clone_size: NA
cdr3_nt: TGTGCCAGTAGTGGGTCGTCGCAGTATTTT
cdr3_aa: CASSGSSQYF

v_call: TRBV7-8
j_call: TRBJ1-6
d_call: NA
clone_size: many
cdr3_nt: TGTGCCAGCGTCCTTCGACCGGGCCCTAATTCACCCCTCCACTTT
cdr3_aa: CASVLRPGPNSPLHF

v_call: TRBV19
j_call: TRBJ1-2
d_call: NA
clone_size: many
cdr3_nt: TGTGCCAGTATGGGCAGGGGAAGTTCTGGCTACACCTTC
cdr3_aa: CASMGRGSSGYTF

v_call: TRBV12-3/TRBV12-4
j_call: TRBJ2-3
d_call: TRBD1
clone_size: NA
cdr3_nt: TGTGCCAGCAGTTGGGGGACAGAAACTAATACGCAGTATTTT
cdr3_aa: CASSWGTETNTQYF

v_call: TRBV7-6
j_call: TRBJ2-3
d_call: TRBD2
clone_size: NA
cdr3_nt: TGTGCCAGCAGCTTACGGTCGGGCGGGGGAGCGGGGGATACGCAGTATTTT
cdr3_aa: CASSLRSGGGAGDTQYF

v_call: TRBV10-1
j_call: TRBJ1-1
d_call: NA
clone_size: NA
cdr3_nt: NA
cdr3_aa: CASSGGTADTQYFGPGTEAFF

v_call: TRBV15
j_call: TRBJ1-1
d_call: NA
clone_size: NA
cdr3_nt: TGTGCCACCAGCAGAGGACCTAACACTGAAGCTTTCTTT
cdr3_aa: CATSRGPNTEAFF

v_call: TRBV5-1
j_call: TRBJ1-2
d_call: NA
clone_size: many
cdr3_nt: TGCGCCAGCAGCTTGGAAGGCACCCGTGTCTCGGGTGGCTACACCTTC
cdr3_aa: CASSLEGTRVSGGYTF

v_call: TRBV7-9
j_call: TRBJ2-5
d_call: TRBD1
clone_size: NA
cdr3_nt: TGTGCCAGCAGCTTGACAGGGATTTACCAAGAGACCCAGTACTTC
cdr3_aa: CASSLTGIYQETQYF

v_call: TRBV2
j_call: TRBJ2-7
d_call: NA
clone_size: few
cdr3_nt: TGTGCCAGCACGGGTACCCAAGGTGGGGAGCAGTACTTC
cdr3_aa: CASTGTQGGEQYF

v_call: TRBV7-3
j_call: TRBJ2-3
d_call: TRBD1
clone_size: NA
cdr3_nt: TGTGCCAGCAGCATAGCCGGGACAGAAGAGACCCAGGGAAATACGCAGTATTTT
cdr3_aa: CASSIAGTEETQGNTQYF

v_call: TRBV7-9
j_call: TRBJ2-5
d_call: TRBD2
clone_size: NA
cdr3_nt: TGTGCCAGCAGCCCGACTAGCGGGGGGGCCCTAAAGCAGTACTTC
cdr3_aa: CASSPTSGGALKQYF

v_call: TRBV3-1
j_call: TRBJ1-1
d_call: NA
clone_size: many
cdr3_nt: TGTGCCAGCAGCCGCCCTTCCCGACCGGCTGAAGCTTTCTTT
cdr3_aa: CASSRPSRPAEAFF

v_call: TRBV27
j_call: TRBJ2-3
d_call: NA
clone_size: NA
cdr3_nt: TGTGCCAGCAGTACTGACCCGAGGGGTGGGCGCACAGATACGCAGTATTTT
cdr3_aa: CASSTDPRGGRTDTQYF

v_call: TRBV2
j_call: TRBJ2-5
d_call: NA
clone_size: NA
cdr3_nt: TGTGCCAGCAGGTTAGCTCAAGAGACCCAGTACTTC
cdr3_aa: CASRLAQETQYF

v_call: TRBV11-2
j_call: TRBJ2-2
d_call: NA
clone_size: many
cdr3_nt: TGTGCCAGCAGCTTAGCGGTTTCCGGGACCGGGGAGCTGTTTTTT
cdr3_aa: CASSLAVSGTGELFF

v_call: TRBV5-1
j_call: TRBJ2-2
d_call: TRBD1
clone_size: NA
cdr3_nt: TGCGCCAGCAGCTCCGGACAGGTTTCCGCCGGGGAGCTGTTTTTT
cdr3_aa: CASSSGQVSAGELFF

v_call: TRBV20-1
j_call: TRBJ1-2
d_call: NA
clone_size: NA
cdr3_nt: TGTGCCAGTAGTATAGCTGCCAGTTATAACTATGGTTACACCTTC
cdr3_aa: CASSIAASYNYGYTF

v_call: TRBV5-1
j_call: TRBJ1-1
d_call: NA
clone_size: few
cdr3_nt: TGCGCCAGCAGCTTGGATGGACAGATGAACACTGAAGCTTCCTTT
cdr3_aa: CASSLDGQMNTEASF

v_call: TRBV6-4
j_call: TRBJ2-7
d_call: NA
clone_size: NA
cdr3_nt: TGTGCCAGCAGCGATTATCTGTTGGGGTCCTACGAGCAGTACTTC
cdr3_aa: CASSDYLLGSYEQYF

v_call: TRBV24-1
j_call: TRBJ2-7
d_call: NA
clone_size: NA
cdr3_nt: TGTGCCACCAGTGGGACCTTGGGGGGGCGGTACGAGCAGTACTTC
cdr3_aa: CATSGTLGGRYEQYF

v_call: TRBV7-9
j_call: TRBJ2-6
d_call: NA
clone_size: NA
cdr3_nt: TGTGCCAGCAACCCCCGGGCACTGGTGGCCAACGTCCTGACTTTC
cdr3_aa: CASNPRALVANVLTF

v_call: TRBV7-2
j_call: TRBJ1-6
d_call: TRBD1
clone_size: few
cdr3_nt: TGTGCCAGCAGCTTTACAGGGGGCGTAGGATCACCCCTCCACTTT
cdr3_aa: CASSFTGGVGSPLHF

v_call: TRBV7-3
j_call: TRBJ2-1
d_call: TRBD2
clone_size: NA
cdr3_nt: TGTGCCAGCAGCCAAAGAGAGCGGATAGGCGGGGGGGAAGCCAATGAGCAGCTCTTC
cdr3_aa: CASSQRERIGGGEANEQLF

v_call: TRBV7-9
j_call: TRBJ2-2
d_call: TRBD1
clone_size: NA
cdr3_nt: TGTGCCAGCAGCCCCCTGTCAGGGGGTATAGGCGCGAACACCGGGGAGCTGTTTTTT
cdr3_aa: CASSPLSGGIGANTGELFF

v_call: TRBV6-1
j_call: TRBJ1-2
d_call: TRBD1
clone_size: many
cdr3_nt: TGTGCCAGCACCGAGTGGGGGACAGGGTATGGCTACACCTTC
cdr3_aa: CASTEWGTGYGYTF

v_call: TRBV7-8
j_call: TRBJ1-2
d_call: NA
clone_size: many
cdr3_nt: TGTGCCAGCAGCGCAGACTATGGCTACACCTTC
cdr3_aa: CASSADYGYTF

v_call: TRBV5-6
j_call: TRBJ1-1
d_call: NA
clone_size: few
cdr3_nt: TGTGCCAGCAGCTGGGACGCTGCTACTGAAGCTTTCTTT
cdr3_aa: CASSWDAATEAFF

v_call: TRBV10-3
j_call: TRBJ2-2
d_call: TRBD1
clone_size: NA
cdr3_nt: TGTGCCATCAGAAAGTCAGGGGGGCTGTTTTTT
cdr3_aa: CAIRKSGGLFF

v_call: TRBV9
j_call: TRBJ2-5
d_call: NA
clone_size: many
cdr3_nt: TGTGCCAGCAGCGTAGGTTTGAGTCCCGTGAGTGGTGAGACCCAGTACTTC
cdr3_aa: CASSVGLSPVSGETQYF

v_call: TRBV13
j_call: TRBJ1-1
d_call: NA
clone_size: NA
cdr3_nt: TGTGCCAGCAGCCTAGAGGTGGGGAGGAACACTGAAGCTTTCTTT
cdr3_aa: CASSLEVGRNTEAFF

v_call: TRBV19
j_call: TRBJ1-2
d_call: NA
clone_size: NA
cdr3_nt: TGTGCCAGTACCAAGGTCGATCAGGCTGACTATGGCTACACCTTC
cdr3_aa: CASTKVDQADYGYTF

v_call: TRBV7-6
j_call: TRBJ2-5
d_call: NA
clone_size: NA
cdr3_nt: TGTGCCAGCAGCACATCCCACCAAGAGACCCAGTACTTC
cdr3_aa: CASSTSHQETQYF

v_call: TRBV7-9
j_call: TRBJ1-3
d_call: NA
clone_size: once
cdr3_nt: TGTGCCAGCAGCTTAGCGTCGACGCCTGGAAACACCATATATTTT
cdr3_aa: CASSLASTPGNTIYF

v_call: TRBV6-1
j_call: TRBJ1-5
d_call: TRBD1
clone_size: few
cdr3_nt: TGTGCCAGCAGTACCGGGACAGGTGTTAGCAATCAGCCCCAGCATTTT
cdr3_aa: CASSTGTGVSNQPQHF

v_call: TRBV7-7
j_call: TRBJ2-5
d_call: NA
clone_size: NA
cdr3_nt: TGTGCTAGCAGCTTAGACACCCGAGGAGAGACCCAGTACTTC
cdr3_aa: CASSLDTRGETQYF